This paragraph covers one T cell receptor (beta chain) sequence. Antigen unknown. The record originates from a study of cytomegalovirus exposure and HLA in healthy donors. In the PCR, 60 Vbeta and 13 Jbeta primers were used. The method was immunoSEQ multiplex PCR; TCRdb's version includes in-frame clones alone and lacks a portion of them. The sample has approximately 38,000 clones; approximately 79% are singletons. Study-level results: Common viral pathogens (according to a later analysis) appeared linked to several of the most significant clusters. One cluster of highly shared sequence variants probably arose as a sequencing artifact. Sequencing depth across donors, presence/absence analyses assumed, was roughly uniform. According to an earlier analysis, most TCR beta V segments yielded productive rearrangements about 87% or about 30% of the time.

CDR3 length: 16 amino acids. The germline gives CDR1 SQVTM, CDR2 ANQGSEA. Trimming at V came to 2 bases and at J to 4 bases, leaving 9 bases not matched to a gene. The sample consisted of PBMCs. This rearrangement joins TRBV29-1 to TRBJ2-3, with TRBD2 identical over 10 bases. The clonotype was recovered from a woman between 18 and 29 years old in good health and CMV-seropositive. The CDR3: CSVESGNLAGADTQYF. The CDR3 bases are TGCAGCGTTGAATCTGGGAACCTAGCGGGGGCAGATACGCAGTATTTT.